The clone carrying this TCR beta chain has only one observation. Antigen specificity is unknown. This record belongs to a study of cytomegalovirus exposure and HLA in healthy donors. Findings and limits, study-wide: A later analysis, which compared TCR beta chains of equal frequency, found the HLA-associated ones more clonally expanded. Apparent HLA restriction characterized most CMV-associated TCR beta chains in a later analysis. Using a false discovery rate of 0.05, a later analysis showed that 16,000 or so TCR beta sequences were associated with HLA alleles.

In germline, CDR1 is SGHVS, CDR2 FQNEAQ. This CDR3 has 14 amino acids. Unmatched junction bases numbered 8, after V lost 5 bases and J lost 5 bases. Use of 60 Vbeta and 13 Jbeta primers characterized the PCR. Here immunoSEQ multiplex PCR was the method, and the copy in TCRdb shows in-frame clones only, minus some. The sample holds about 180,000 clones, 65% to 85% seen once. The V gene is TRBV7-8, the J gene TRBJ1-1; 7 bases match TRBD1. Sequences were obtained from PBMCs. This receptor was taken from a girl aged 5 to 17 in good health and CMV-seropositive. CDR3 amino acids: CASSHGTEVTEAFF. CDR3 nucleotides: TGTGCCAGCAGCCACGGGACAGAGGTGACTGAAGCTTTCTTT. Based on the CDR3 plus reference TRBV7-8 and TRBJ1-1, the full variable domain is GAGVSQSPRYKVAKRGQDVALRCDPISGHVSLFWYQQALGQGPEFLTYFQNEAQLDKSGLPSDRFFAERPEGSVSTLKIQRTQQEDSAVYLCASSHGTEVTEAFFGQGTRLTVV.